Reported below is one TCR beta chain. From germline, CDR1 is MGHRA and CDR2 YSYEKL. This CDR3 is 15 amino acids long. V lost 4 bases and J 1 base, leaving 12 bases between the germline ends. The sample comes from a study of OX40 agonist ivuxolimab in advanced cancers. The repertoire was sequenced with immunoSEQ multiplex PCR; TCRdb's copy has only in-frame clones and lacks some. The sample carries about 61,000 clones, around nine tenths recorded once. Specimen: CD4+ or CD8+ T cells sorted from blood, collected in a trial of the OX40 agonist ivuxolimab. The J gene is TRBJ2-3, the V gene TRBV4-1, with D maybe TRBD2 (6 bases). The clonotype was recovered from an adult with an advanced solid tumor such as melanoma, head and neck, liver or kidney cancer. In DNA form, the CDR3 reads TGCGCCAGCAGCCCTAGCGAAGGAGGCACAGATACGCAGTATTTT. Translated: CASSPSEGGTDTQYF.